This TCR beta chain stems from a study of blood T cell repertoires in COVID-19. This clone occurred once. Profiled with immunoSEQ multiplex PCR; TCRdb holds only in-frame clones, not every one. Found here are a few hundred thousand clones, 88% of them singletons; the top ten hold less than 5%. This CDR3 contains 15 residues. Germline CDR1 is SGHRS and CDR2 is YFSETQ. V gave up 3 bases and J gave up 4 bases, with 16 bases separating them. The receptor was derived from a man in his sixties who had recovered from COVID-19. The sequencing input was peripheral blood. V and J are TRBV5-1 and TRBJ1-1; no clear D gene. The CDR3 DNA follows: TGCGCCAGCAGCTATTATGCAGTCCGAGGCACTGAAGCTTTCTTT. Translated: CASSYYAVRGTEAFF. Using reference TRBV5-1 and TRBJ1-1 for the parts outside the CDR3, the full variable domain is KAGVTQTPRYLIKTRGQQVTLSCSPISGHRSVSWYQQTPGQGLQFLFEYFSETQRNKGNFPGRFSGRQFSNSRSEMNVSTLELGDSALYLCASSYYAVRGTEAFFGQGTRLTVV.